This T cell receptor (beta chain) originates from a study of T cells in lung cancer brain metastases. On the study more broadly: Median interval between primary and brain metastasis specimen acquisition was around 350 days.

Clones were read by immunoSEQ multiplex PCR, and TCRdb kept only the in-frame ones, dropping some. The sample has some 630 clones, under 95% seen once. With V trimmed by 2 bases and J by 4 bases, 4 bases remained unmatched. CDR3 length: 15 amino acids. CDR1 and CDR2 from the germline V gene are ENHRY and SYGVKD. Source material: tumor tissue from a brain metastasis. The TCR comes from a woman between 50 and 59 years old with non-small cell lung cancer that had spread to the brain. The chain employs TRBV10-3 and TRBJ1-2; 10 nucleotides match TRBD1. CDR3 nucleotide sequence: TGTGCCATCAGTGAGGGGACAGGGGCGATCTATGGCTACACCTTC. It yields the protein CAISEGTGAIYGYTF.